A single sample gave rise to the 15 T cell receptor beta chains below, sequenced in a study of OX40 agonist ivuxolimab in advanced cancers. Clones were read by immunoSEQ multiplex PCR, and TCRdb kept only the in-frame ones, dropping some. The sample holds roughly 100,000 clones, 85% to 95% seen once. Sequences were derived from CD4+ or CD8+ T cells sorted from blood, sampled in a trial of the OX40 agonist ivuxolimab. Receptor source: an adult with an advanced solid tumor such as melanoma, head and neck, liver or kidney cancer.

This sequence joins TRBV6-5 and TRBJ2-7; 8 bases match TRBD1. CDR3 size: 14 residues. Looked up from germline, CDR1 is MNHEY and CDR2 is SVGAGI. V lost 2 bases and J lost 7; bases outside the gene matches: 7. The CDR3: CASSYDRGPWEQYV. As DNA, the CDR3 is TGTGCCAGCAGTTACGACAGGGGACCGTGGGAGCAGTACGTC.

The CDR3 bases are TGTGCCAGCAATTTAGGGGGACAAGAGTTCTTC. Translating gives CASNLGGQEFF. V and J are TRBV6-5 and TRBJ2-1, with D tentatively TRBD1 (6 bases). Trimming cost V 7 bases and J 14 bases, with 15 bases left between them. The germline gives CDR1 MNHEY, CDR2 SVGAGI. The CDR3 is made up of 11 amino acids.

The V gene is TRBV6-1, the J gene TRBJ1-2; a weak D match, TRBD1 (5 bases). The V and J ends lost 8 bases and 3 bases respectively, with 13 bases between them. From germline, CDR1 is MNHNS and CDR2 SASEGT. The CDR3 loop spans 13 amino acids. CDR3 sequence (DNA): TGTGCCAGCGGAAACAGGCAAGACTATGGCTACACCTTC. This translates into CASGNRQDYGYTF.

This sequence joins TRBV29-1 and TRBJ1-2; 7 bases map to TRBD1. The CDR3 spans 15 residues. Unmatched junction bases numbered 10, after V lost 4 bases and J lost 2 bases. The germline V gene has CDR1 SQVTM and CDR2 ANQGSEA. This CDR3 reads CSVGGGDRGNYGYTF. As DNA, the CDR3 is TGCAGCGTTGGTGGGGGGGACAGAGGAAACTATGGCTACACCTTC. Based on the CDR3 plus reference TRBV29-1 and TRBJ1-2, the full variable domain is SAVISQKPSRDICQRGTSLTIQCQVDSQVTMMFWYRQQPGQSLTLIATANQGSEATYESGFVIDKFPISRPNLTFSTLTVSNMSPEDSSIYLCSVGGGDRGNYGYTFGSGTRLTVV.

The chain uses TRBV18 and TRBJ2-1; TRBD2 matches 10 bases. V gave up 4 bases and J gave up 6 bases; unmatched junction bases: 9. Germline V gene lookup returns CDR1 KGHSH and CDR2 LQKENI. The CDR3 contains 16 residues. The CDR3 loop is CASSRSGLAGANEQFF. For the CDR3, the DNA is TGTGCCAGCTCACGTTCAGGGCTAGCGGGGGCCAATGAGCAGTTCTTC.

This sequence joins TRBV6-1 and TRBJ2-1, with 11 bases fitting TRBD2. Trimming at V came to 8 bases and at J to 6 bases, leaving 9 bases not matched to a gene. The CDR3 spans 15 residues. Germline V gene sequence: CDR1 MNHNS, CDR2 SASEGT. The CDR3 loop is CASQGSSGGTNEQFF. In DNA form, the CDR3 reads TGTGCCAGCCAGGGGTCTAGCGGGGGGACCAATGAGCAGTTCTTC.

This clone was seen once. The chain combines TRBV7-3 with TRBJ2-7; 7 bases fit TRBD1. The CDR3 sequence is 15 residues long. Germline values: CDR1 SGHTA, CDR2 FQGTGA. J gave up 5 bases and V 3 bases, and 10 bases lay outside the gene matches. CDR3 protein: CASSFRGGGSDEQYF. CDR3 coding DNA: TGTGCCAGCAGCTTCAGAGGGGGCGGTTCGGACGAGCAGTACTTC.

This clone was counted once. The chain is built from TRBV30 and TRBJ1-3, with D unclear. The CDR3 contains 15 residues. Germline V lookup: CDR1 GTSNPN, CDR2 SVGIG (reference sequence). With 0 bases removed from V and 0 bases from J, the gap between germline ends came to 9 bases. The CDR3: CAWSVGRSSGNTIYF. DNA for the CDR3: TGTGCCTGGAGTGTTGGCCGTAGCTCTGGAAACACCATATATTTT. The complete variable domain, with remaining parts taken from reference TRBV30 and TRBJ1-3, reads SQTIHQWPATLVQPVGSPLSLECTVEGTSNPNLYWYRQAAGRGLQLLFYSVGIGQISSEVPQNLSASRPQDRQFILSSKKLLLSDSGFYLCAWSVGRSSGNTIYFGEGSWLTVV.

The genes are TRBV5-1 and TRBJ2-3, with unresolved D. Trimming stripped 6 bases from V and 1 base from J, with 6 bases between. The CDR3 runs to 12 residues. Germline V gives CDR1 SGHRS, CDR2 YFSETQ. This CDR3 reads CASTAGTDTQYF. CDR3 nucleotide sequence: TGCGCCAGCACCGCGGGCACAGATACGCAGTATTTT.

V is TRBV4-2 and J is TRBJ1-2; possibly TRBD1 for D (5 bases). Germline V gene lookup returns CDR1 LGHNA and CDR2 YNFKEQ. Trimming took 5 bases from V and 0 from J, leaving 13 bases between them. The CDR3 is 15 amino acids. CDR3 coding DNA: TGTGCCAGCAGCTTCACGACGGGACCTAACTATGGCTACACCTTC. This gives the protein CASSFTTGPNYGYTF.

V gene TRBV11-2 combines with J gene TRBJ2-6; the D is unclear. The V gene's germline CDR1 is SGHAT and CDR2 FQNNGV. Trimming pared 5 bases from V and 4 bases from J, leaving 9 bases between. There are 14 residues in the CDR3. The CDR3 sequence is CASSKERGANVLTF. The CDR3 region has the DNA TGTGCCAGCAGCAAAGAGCGCGGGGCCAACGTCCTGACTTTC.

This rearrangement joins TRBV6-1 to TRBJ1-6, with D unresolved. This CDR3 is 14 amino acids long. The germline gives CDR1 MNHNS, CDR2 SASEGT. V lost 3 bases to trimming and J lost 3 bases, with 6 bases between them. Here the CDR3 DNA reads TGTGCCAGCAGTGACGGGCTCTATAATTCACCCCTCCACTTT. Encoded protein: CASSDGLYNSPLHF.

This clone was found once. In DNA form, the CDR3 reads TGTGCCAGTAGTATAGTACTAGCGGGAGGCAATGAGCAGTTCTTC. This encodes CASSIVLAGGNEQFF. The chain uses TRBV19 and TRBJ2-1, with TRBD2 matching over 12 bases. The CDR3 is made up of 15 amino acids. The germline gives CDR1 LNHDA, CDR2 SQIVND (reference sequence). V shed 1 base, J shed 6 bases, and the junction held 1 base outside the gene matches.

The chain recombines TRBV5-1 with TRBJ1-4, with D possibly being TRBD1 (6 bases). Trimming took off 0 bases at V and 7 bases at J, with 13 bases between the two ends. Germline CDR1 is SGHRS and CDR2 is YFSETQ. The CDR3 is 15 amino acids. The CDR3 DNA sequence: TGCGCCAGCAGCTTGGATCATCTCAGGGGTGAAAAACTGTTTTTT. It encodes CASSLDHLRGEKLFF.

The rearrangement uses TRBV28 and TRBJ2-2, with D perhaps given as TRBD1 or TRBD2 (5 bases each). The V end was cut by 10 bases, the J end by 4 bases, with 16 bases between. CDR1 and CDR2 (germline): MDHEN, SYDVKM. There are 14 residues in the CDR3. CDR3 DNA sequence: TGTGCCACCACGGGGCAGCAGGCCACCGGGGAGCTGTTTTTT. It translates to CATTGQQATGELFF.